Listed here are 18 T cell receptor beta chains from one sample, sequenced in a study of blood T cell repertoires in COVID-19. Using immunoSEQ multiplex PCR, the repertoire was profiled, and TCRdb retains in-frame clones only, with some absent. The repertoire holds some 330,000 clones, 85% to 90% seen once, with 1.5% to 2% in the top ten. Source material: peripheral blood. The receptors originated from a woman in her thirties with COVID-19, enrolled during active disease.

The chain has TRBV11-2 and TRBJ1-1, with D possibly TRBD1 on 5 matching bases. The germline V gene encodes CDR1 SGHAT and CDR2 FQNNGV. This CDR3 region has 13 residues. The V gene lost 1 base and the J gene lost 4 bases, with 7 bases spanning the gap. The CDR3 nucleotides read TGTGCCAGCAGCTTAGGGGGGGTCACTGAAGCTTTCTTT. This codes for CASSLGGVTEAFF.

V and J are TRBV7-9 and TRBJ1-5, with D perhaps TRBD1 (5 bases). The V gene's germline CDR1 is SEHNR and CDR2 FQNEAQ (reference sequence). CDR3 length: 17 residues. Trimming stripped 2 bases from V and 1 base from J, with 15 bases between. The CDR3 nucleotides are TGTGCCAGCAGCTTATATCTGGGGCCTGGAAGCAATCAGCCCCAGCATTTT. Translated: CASSLYLGPGSNQPQHF.

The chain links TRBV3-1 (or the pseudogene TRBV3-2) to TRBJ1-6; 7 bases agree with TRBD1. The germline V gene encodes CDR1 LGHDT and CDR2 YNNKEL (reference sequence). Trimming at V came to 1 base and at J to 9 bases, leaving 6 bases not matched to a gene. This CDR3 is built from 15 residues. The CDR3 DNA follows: TGTGCCAGCAGCCAAGGACAGGGTGGAGGTTCACCCCTCCACTTT. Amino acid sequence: CASSQGQGGGSPLHF.

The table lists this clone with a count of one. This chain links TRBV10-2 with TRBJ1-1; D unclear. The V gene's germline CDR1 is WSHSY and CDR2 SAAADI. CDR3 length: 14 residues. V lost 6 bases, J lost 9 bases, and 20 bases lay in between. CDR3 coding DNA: TGCGCCAGCAGGGGAGACAACCTTCCCGGTAAAGCTTTCTTT. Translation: CASRGDNLPGKAFF.

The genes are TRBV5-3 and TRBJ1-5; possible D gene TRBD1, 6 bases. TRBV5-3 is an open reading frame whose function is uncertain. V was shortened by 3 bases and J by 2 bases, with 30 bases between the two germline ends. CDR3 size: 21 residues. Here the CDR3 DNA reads TGTGCCAGAAGCTCGCTCCCCGTCCGCAGGGGTCCTTCTTGTGGCAATCAGCCCCAGCATTTT. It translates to CARSSLPVRRGPSCGNQPQHF.

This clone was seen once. The CDR3 is CASSESTRTGSYEQYF. Written as DNA, the CDR3 is TGTGCCAGCAGTGAATCTACGAGGACAGGGAGCTACGAGCAGTACTTC. The chain recombines TRBV2 with TRBJ2-7; TRBD1 matches 8 bases. After removal of 2 bases from V and 3 bases from J, the junction contained 9 bases not matched to a gene. The CDR3 extends over 16 amino acids. Germline V gene sequence: CDR1 SNHLY, CDR2 FYNNEI.

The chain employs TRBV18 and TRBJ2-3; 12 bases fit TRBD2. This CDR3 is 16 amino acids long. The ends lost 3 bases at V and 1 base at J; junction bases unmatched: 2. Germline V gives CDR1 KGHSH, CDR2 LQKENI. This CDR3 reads CASSPPSGGGTDTQYF. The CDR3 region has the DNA TGTGCCAGCTCACCCCCTAGCGGGGGGGGCACAGATACGCAGTATTTT.

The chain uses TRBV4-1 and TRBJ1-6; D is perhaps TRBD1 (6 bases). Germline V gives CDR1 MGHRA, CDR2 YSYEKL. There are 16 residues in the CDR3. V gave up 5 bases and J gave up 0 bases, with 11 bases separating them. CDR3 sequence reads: CASSMTGSSYNSPLHF. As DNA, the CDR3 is TGCGCCAGCAGCATGACAGGCAGCTCCTATAATTCACCCCTCCACTTT.

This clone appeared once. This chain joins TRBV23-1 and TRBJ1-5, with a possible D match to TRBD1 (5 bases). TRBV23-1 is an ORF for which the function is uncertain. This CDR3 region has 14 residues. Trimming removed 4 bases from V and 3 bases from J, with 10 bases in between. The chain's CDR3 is CASSPATVNQPQHF. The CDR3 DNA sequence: TGCGCCAGCAGTCCCGCGACAGTCAATCAGCCCCAGCATTTT.

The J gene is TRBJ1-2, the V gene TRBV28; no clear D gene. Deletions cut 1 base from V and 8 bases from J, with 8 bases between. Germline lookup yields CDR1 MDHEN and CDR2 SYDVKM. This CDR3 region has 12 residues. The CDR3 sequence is CASSLSWEGYTF. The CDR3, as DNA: TGTGCCAGCAGTTTATCTTGGGAGGGCTACACCTTC.

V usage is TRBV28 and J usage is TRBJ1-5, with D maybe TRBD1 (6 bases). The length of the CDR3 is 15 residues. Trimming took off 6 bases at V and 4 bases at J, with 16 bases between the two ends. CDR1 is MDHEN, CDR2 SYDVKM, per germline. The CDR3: CASRAYGTPNQPQHF. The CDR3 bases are TGTGCCAGCAGAGCCTACGGGACACCTAATCAGCCCCAGCATTTT.

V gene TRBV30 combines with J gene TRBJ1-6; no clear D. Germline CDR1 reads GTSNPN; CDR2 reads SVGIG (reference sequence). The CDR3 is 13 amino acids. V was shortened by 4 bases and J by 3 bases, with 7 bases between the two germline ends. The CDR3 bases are TGTGCCTGGAAGAGTCACTATAATTCACCCCTCCACTTT. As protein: CAWKSHYNSPLHF.

For the CDR3, the DNA is TGCGCCAGCAGCCGGACTACCACACACGATGAGCAGTTCTTC. As protein: CASSRTTTHDEQFF. The V gene is TRBV5-1, the J gene TRBJ2-1; D is perhaps TRBD2 (6 bases). The germline V gene encodes CDR1 SGHRS and CDR2 YFSETQ. CDR3 length: 14 amino acids. Deletions cut 4 bases from V and 8 bases from J, with 16 bases between. Full variable domain (outside the CDR3, taken from reference TRBV5-1 and TRBJ2-1): KAGVTQTPRYLIKTRGQQVTLSCSPISGHRSVSWYQQTPGQGLQFLFEYFSETQRNKGNFPGRFSGRQFSNSRSEMNVSTLELGDSALYLCASSRTTTHDEQFFGPGTRLTVL.

The CDR3, as DNA: TGTGCCAGCAGTGTTGCTGAACAGGGAGAAGCTTTCTTT. Protein: CASSVAEQGEAFF. The chain links TRBV2 to TRBJ1-1, with a weak D call TRBD1 (6 bases). The germline V gene encodes CDR1 SNHLY and CDR2 FYNNEI. Deletions cut 4 bases from V and 8 bases from J, with 14 bases between. The CDR3 totals 13 residues. The variable domain in full, completed from reference TRBV2 and TRBJ1-1, reads EPEVTQTPSHQVTQMGQEVILRCVPISNHLYFYWYRQILGQKVEFLVSFYNNEISEKSEIFDDQFSVERPDGSNFTLKIRSTKLEDSAMYFCASSVAEQGEAFFGQGTRLTVV.

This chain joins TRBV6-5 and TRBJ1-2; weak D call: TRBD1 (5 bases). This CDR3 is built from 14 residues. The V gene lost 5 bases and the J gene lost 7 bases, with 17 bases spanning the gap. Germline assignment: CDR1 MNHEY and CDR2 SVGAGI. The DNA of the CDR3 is TGTGCCAGCAGTCGCTCAGGGATTTATACTGGCTACACCTTC. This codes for CASSRSGIYTGYTF.

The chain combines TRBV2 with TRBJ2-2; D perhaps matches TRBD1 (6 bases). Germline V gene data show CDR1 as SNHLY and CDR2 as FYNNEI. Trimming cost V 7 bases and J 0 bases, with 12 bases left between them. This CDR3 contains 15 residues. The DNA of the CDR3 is TGTGCCAGCAACCAAAGACAGGCGAACACCGGGGAGCTGTTTTTT. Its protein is CASNQRQANTGELFF.

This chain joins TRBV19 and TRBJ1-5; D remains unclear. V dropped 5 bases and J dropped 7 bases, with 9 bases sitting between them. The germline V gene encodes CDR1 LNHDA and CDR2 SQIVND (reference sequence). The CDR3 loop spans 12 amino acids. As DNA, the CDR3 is TGTGCCAGTAGTTTCCCTTTCCAGCCCCAGCATTTT. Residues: CASSFPFQPQHF.

The CDR3: CASSLGAFATEAFF. In DNA form, the CDR3 reads TGTGCCAGCAGCTTGGGGGCCTTCGCCACTGAAGCTTTCTTT. The rearrangement links TRBV5-5 to TRBJ1-1; D unclear. V lost 0 bases and J 4 bases, leaving 10 bases between the germline ends. CDR3 size: 14 residues. Germline loops: CDR1 SGHKS, CDR2 YYEKEE (reference sequence).